A selection of T cell receptor beta chains follows, all from one sample in a study of cytomegalovirus exposure and HLA in healthy donors. Assay used: immunoSEQ multiplex PCR; TCRdb lists only in-frame clones, some missing. Of 150,000 to 200,000 clones in the sample, just over 70% are singletons; the top ten hold 4.7%. The sequencing input was PBMCs. The receptor source for this set is a man between 18 and 35 years old in good health and CMV-seropositive. CDR3s include the opening cysteine and the closing phenylalanine or tryptophan. Each record gives: clone size, J gene, D gene, V gene, CDR3 DNA, CDR3 protein. A D gene is named only where the DNA matches it firmly. Part of the rows lack a size; the others show once, few, many or a class for expanded clones.

abundance: .
j_gene: TRBJ2-3
d_gene: TRBD2
v_gene: TRBV4-1
CDR3nt: TGCGCCAGCAGCCAAGATAGGGAGCGGGGGAGCTCCACAGATACGCAGTATTTT
CDR3aa: CASSQDRERGSSTDTQYF

abundance: once
j_gene: TRBJ1-1
d_gene: .
v_gene: TRBV11-1
CDR3nt: TGTGCCAGCAGCTTACCCCCAGGTGGCCAAGGAGGTACTGAAGCTTTCTTT
CDR3aa: CASSLPPGGQGGTEAFF

abundance: .
j_gene: TRBJ2-1
d_gene: TRBD1
v_gene: TRBV7-7
CDR3nt: TGTGCTAGCAGCCCTTGGGACAGCAGCGATGAGCAGTTCTTC
CDR3aa: CASSPWDSSDEQFF

abundance: .
j_gene: TRBJ1-2
d_gene: .
v_gene: TRBV18
CDR3nt: TGTGCCAGCTCACCTCCCGGTGGGGGGGTGTACACCTTC
CDR3aa: CASSPPGGGVYTF

abundance: few
j_gene: TRBJ2-3
d_gene: TRBD2
v_gene: TRBV7-9
CDR3nt: TGTGCCAGCAGCACTTGGACTAGCGGGAGCGCAGATACGCAGTATTTT
CDR3aa: CASSTWTSGSADTQYF

abundance: .
j_gene: TRBJ2-3
d_gene: TRBD2
v_gene: TRBV19
CDR3nt: TGTGCCGCGGGGGTGGCCGGGTCGGATACGCAGTATTTT
CDR3aa: CAAGVAGSDTQYF

abundance: few
j_gene: TRBJ1-4
d_gene: TRBD1
v_gene: TRBV6-1
CDR3nt: TGTGCCAGCAGTGGACAGGGAGGCGAAAAACTGTTTTTT
CDR3aa: CASSGQGGEKLFF

abundance: few
j_gene: TRBJ1-3
d_gene: TRBD1
v_gene: TRBV10-3
CDR3nt: TGTGCCATCAGTGGGACAGGAAGATCTGGAAACACCATATATTTT
CDR3aa: CAISGTGRSGNTIYF

abundance: .
j_gene: TRBJ1-1
d_gene: .
v_gene: TRBV19
CDR3nt: TGTGCCAGTACCGCCCGGTTTCCCACTGAAGCTTTCTTT
CDR3aa: CASTARFPTEAFF

abundance: .
j_gene: TRBJ1-4
d_gene: TRBD1
v_gene: TRBV6-1
CDR3nt: TGTGCCAGCAGTGAATTGCGGGACAGAAATGAAAAACTGTTTTTT
CDR3aa: CASSELRDRNEKLFF

abundance: .
j_gene: TRBJ1-1
d_gene: .
v_gene: TRBV9
CDR3nt: TGTGCCAGCAGCGTAGCTAAGGGAACCGGGGCTGAAGCTTTCTTT
CDR3aa: CASSVAKGTGAEAFF

abundance: .
j_gene: TRBJ1-1
d_gene: .
v_gene: TRBV25-1
CDR3nt: TGTGCCAGCACCAAGGGGGGGGCACACACTGAAGCTTTCTTT
CDR3aa: CASTKGGAHTEAFF

abundance: .
j_gene: TRBJ2-1
d_gene: .
v_gene: TRBV10-1
CDR3nt: TGCGCCAGCAGTGCCTCGTCCTACAATGAGCAGTTCTTC
CDR3aa: CASSASSYNEQFF

abundance: .
j_gene: TRBJ1-1
d_gene: TRBD1
v_gene: TRBV6-1
CDR3nt: TGTGCCAGCAGTGGGGCGACAGGGGGTGGCTTGAGGCCTATTTACACTGAAGCTTTCTTT
CDR3aa: CASSGATGGGLRPIYTEAFF

abundance: .
j_gene: TRBJ1-1
d_gene: TRBD1
v_gene: TRBV18
CDR3nt: TGTGCCAGCTCACCGGGACAGGGGGGATTGAACACTGAAGCTTTCTTT
CDR3aa: CASSPGQGGLNTEAFF

abundance: few
j_gene: TRBJ2-3
d_gene: TRBD2
v_gene: TRBV11-2
CDR3nt: TGTGCCAGCAGCGTCGGGACTAGCGTCGCAGATACGCAGTATTTT
CDR3aa: CASSVGTSVADTQYF

abundance: .
j_gene: TRBJ2-1
d_gene: TRBD2
v_gene: TRBV11-3
CDR3nt: TGTGCCAGCAGGTCGACTAGCGGTGAGCAGTTCTTC
CDR3aa: CASRSTSGEQFF

abundance: .
j_gene: TRBJ2-2
d_gene: .
v_gene: TRBV2
CDR3nt: TGTGCCAGCAGATGGGGCAACACCGGGGAGCTGTTTTTT
CDR3aa: CASRWGNTGELFF

abundance: .
j_gene: TRBJ1-1
d_gene: TRBD1
v_gene: TRBV10-3
CDR3nt: TGTGCCATCAGAACAGGGGGAGGGACTGAAGCTTTCTTT
CDR3aa: CAIRTGGGTEAFF

abundance: once
j_gene: TRBJ2-1
d_gene: .
v_gene: TRBV7-9
CDR3nt: TGTGCCAGCAGCTCATCAGACAGGTTGAATGATGAGCAGTTCTTC
CDR3aa: CASSSSDRLNDEQFF

abundance: .
j_gene: TRBJ1-2
d_gene: .
v_gene: TRBV6-1
CDR3nt: TGTGCCAGCAGTGAAGCTTTAGACGGGTTGGGATCGGGGGGCTATGGCTACACCTTC
CDR3aa: CASSEALDGLGSGGYGYTF

abundance: once
j_gene: TRBJ1-1
d_gene: .
v_gene: TRBV28
CDR3nt: TGTGCCAGCAGTCCCCCAGGGCGGAACACTGAAGCTTTCTTT
CDR3aa: CASSPPGRNTEAFF